This T cell receptor (beta chain) was retrieved from a study of post-analysis software for immune sequencing data. Study results and limitations: Controls had lower frequencies than patients of four or five TRBV segments, which included TRBV5-6, TRBV5-1 and TRBV20-1. In multiple sclerosis, normalized Chao1 diversity was significantly below that of controls. When the samples were clustered directly with F measure, those that had been prepared in the same batch showed strong co-clustering.

About this clonotype itself: Its antigen is unknown.

Sequencing libraries made from TCR beta cDNA carried unique molecular identifiers. Input of 1 to 10 million T cells yielded roughly 0.5 million cDNA molecules. Via MiXCR, TCRdb re-called the PCR reads, giving one row per CDR3 protein. The repertoire holds 750,000 to 950,000 distinct CDR3 sequences, with around 42% as singletons. Germline CDR1 is DFQATT and CDR2 is SNEGSKA (reference sequence). The ends were cut back, 3 bases at V and 6 bases at J, with 10 bases in the middle. CDR3 length: 12 residues. The sample comprised blood. The chain links TRBV20-1 to TRBJ2-3, with D possibly TRBD2 on 6 matching bases. The TCR comes from a girl aged 10-17 years with multiple sclerosis. CDR3 amino acids: CSASGSKDTQYF. The CDR3 nucleotides are TGCAGTGCTAGCGGGAGCAAGGATACGCAGTATTTT.